These 5 T cell receptor beta chains originate from one sample sequenced in a study of blood T cell repertoires in COVID-19. The assay was immunoSEQ multiplex PCR, and TCRdb's table has in-frame clones only and misses some. The sample holds about 80,000 clones; 78% are singletons and the top ten take about 16%. The sample was peripheral blood. The receptors were gathered from a human donor in a cohort sampled during active COVID-19.

The rearrangement joins TRBV11-3 to TRBJ1-3; no clear D. Trimming shortened V by 4 bases and J by 0 bases, and 22 bases separated the two germline ends. This CDR3 has 19 amino acids. Per germline, CDR1 SGHNT and CDR2 YENEEA. The CDR3 sequence: CASSSRSRVRTSSGNTIYF. The DNA of the CDR3 is TGTGCCAGCAGCTCTAGGTCGAGGGTGCGAACATCCTCTGGAAACACCATATATTTT.

By sample fraction, this clone is medium-sized. V usage is TRBV19 and J usage is TRBJ1-1, with D possibly matching TRBD1 (5 bases). The CDR3 runs to 12 residues. V was clipped by 7 bases and J by 6 bases, with 12 bases between them. Germline CDR1 LNHDA, CDR2 SQIVND (reference sequence). CDR3 sequence: CASNTQGSEAFF. CDR3 bases: TGTGCCAGTAACACCCAGGGTTCTGAAGCTTTCTTT. The full variable domain, in which reference TRBV19 and TRBJ1-1 provide the parts outside the CDR3, is DGGITQSPKYLFRKEGQNVTLSCEQNLNHDAMYWYRQDPGQGLRLIYYSQIVNDFQKGDIAEGYSVSREKKESFPLTVTSAQKNPTAFYLCASNTQGSEAFFGQGTRLTVV.

The gene calls are TRBV4-1 and TRBJ1-2; TRBD1 matches 7 bases. From germline, CDR1 is MGHRA and CDR2 YSYEKL. The CDR3 loop spans 12 amino acids. J was trimmed by 7 bases and V by 1 base; bases with no gene match: 0. CDR3 coding DNA: TGCGCCAGCAGCCAAGGACAGGGTGGCTACACCTTC. Its protein is CASSQGQGGYTF.

The sample holds many counts of this clone. V is TRBV18 and J is TRBJ2-3; 9 nucleotides line up with TRBD2. Germline CDR1 is KGHSH and CDR2 is LQKENI. The CDR3 has 14 residues. V trimming: 6 bases; J trimming: 1 base; junction bases outside the gene matches: 2. The chain's CDR3 is CASSRTSGTDTQYF. The CDR3 nucleotides are TGTGCCAGCTCGCGGACTAGCGGCACAGATACGCAGTATTTT. Based on the CDR3 plus reference TRBV18 and TRBJ2-3, the full variable domain is NAGVMQNPRHLVRRRGQEARLRCSPMKGHSHVYWYRQLPEEGLKFMVYLQKENIIDESGMPKERFSAEFPKEGPSILRIQQVVRGDSAAYFCASSRTSGTDTQYFGPGTRLTVL.

The rearrangement links TRBV29-1 to TRBJ2-2; maybe TRBD1 (5 bases). Per germline, CDR1 SQVTM and CDR2 ANQGSEA. The length of the CDR3 is 15 residues. V was pared by 7 bases and J by 6 bases, with 21 bases between. As DNA, the CDR3 is TGCAGCGCCCCAGGGCAGGGTTCTGGGGCCGGGGAGCTGTTTTTT. This gives the protein CSAPGQGSGAGELFF.